Described below is a single T cell receptor (beta chain) sequence and its context. The target antigen is unknown. The data belong to a study of beta chain features in type 1 diabetes. Study-wide results and caveats: For Type 1 diabetes patients, all four CD4+ subsets carried TCRB CDR3s that were moderately but significantly shorter.

The CDR3 loop spans 13 amino acids. Germline V CDR1 and CDR2: SGDLS, YYNGEE. Trimming took off 0 bases at V and 4 bases at J, with 7 bases between the two ends. TCRB transcripts that were expressed got sequenced, as all of the isolated RNA had been reverse transcribed. The repertoire was sequenced with immunoSEQ multiplex PCR; TCRdb's copy has only in-frame clones and lacks some. The table lists about 180,000 clones, 7.8% of them singletons. The clonotype was recovered from a woman aged 40 to 50 with type 1 diabetes. J is TRBJ1-2 and V is TRBV9, with TRBD1 as a possible D gene (6 bases). Sequencing was performed on central memory CD4+ T cells from blood. This chain's CDR3 is CASSVEQGYGYTF. The CDR3 bases are TGTGCCAGCAGCGTAGAACAGGGCTATGGCTACACCTTC.